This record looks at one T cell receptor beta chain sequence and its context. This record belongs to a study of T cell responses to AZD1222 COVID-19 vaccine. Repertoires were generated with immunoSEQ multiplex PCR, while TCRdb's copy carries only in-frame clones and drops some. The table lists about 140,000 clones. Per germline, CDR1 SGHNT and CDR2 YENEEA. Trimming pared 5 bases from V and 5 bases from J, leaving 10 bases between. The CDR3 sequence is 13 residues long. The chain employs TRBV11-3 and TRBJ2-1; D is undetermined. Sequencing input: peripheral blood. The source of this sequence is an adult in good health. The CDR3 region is CASSNGPNNEQFF. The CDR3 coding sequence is TGTGCCAGCAGCAACGGGCCAAACAATGAGCAGTTCTTC. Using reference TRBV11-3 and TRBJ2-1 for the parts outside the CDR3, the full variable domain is EAGVVQSPRYKIIEKKQPVAFWCNPISGHNTLYWYLQNLGQGPELLIRYENEEAVDDSQLPKDRFSAERLKGVDSTLKIQPAELGDSAVYLCASSNGPNNEQFFGPGTRLTVL.